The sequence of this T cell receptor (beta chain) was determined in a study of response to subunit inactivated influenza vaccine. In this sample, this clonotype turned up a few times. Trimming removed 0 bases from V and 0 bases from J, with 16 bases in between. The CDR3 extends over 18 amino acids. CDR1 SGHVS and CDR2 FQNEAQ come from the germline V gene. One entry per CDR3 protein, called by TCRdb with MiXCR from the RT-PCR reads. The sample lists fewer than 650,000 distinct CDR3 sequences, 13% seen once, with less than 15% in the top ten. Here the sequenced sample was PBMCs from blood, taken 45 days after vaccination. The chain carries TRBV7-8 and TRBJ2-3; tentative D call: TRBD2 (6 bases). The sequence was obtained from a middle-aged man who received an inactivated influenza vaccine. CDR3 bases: TGTGCCAGCAGCTTAGCGGAAGCTAGCGAAACTAGCACAGATACGCAGTATTTT. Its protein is CASSLAEASETSTDTQYF.